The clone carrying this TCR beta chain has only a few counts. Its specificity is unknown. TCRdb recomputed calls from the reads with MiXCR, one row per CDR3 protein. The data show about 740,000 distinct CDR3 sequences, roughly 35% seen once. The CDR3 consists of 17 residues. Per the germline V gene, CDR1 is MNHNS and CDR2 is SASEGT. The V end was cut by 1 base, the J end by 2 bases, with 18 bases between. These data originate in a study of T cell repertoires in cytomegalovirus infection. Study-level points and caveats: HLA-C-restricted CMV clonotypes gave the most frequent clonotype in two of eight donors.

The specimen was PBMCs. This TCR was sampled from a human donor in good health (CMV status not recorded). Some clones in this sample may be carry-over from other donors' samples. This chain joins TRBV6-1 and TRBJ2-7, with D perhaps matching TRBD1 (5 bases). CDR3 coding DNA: TGTGCCAGCAGTGAAGTCCCACCCGTACAGGACACCTACGAGCAGTACTTC. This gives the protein CASSEVPPVQDTYEQYF.